Here is one T cell receptor beta chain with its context. The sample belongs to a study of blood T cell repertoires in COVID-19. The V end was cut by 5 bases, the J end by 4 bases, with 17 bases between. Germline values: CDR1 MNHEY, CDR2 SMNVEV (reference sequence). CDR3 length: 15 residues. The protocol was immunoSEQ multiplex PCR, while the TCRdb copy is restricted to in-frame clones and leaves out a portion. Here the sample spans 100,000 to 150,000 clones, approximately 81% being singletons. The chain uses TRBV27 and TRBJ1-2; D gene ambiguous. The sequenced sample consisted of peripheral blood. The receptor comes from a man aged 35 to 55 with active or convalescent COVID-19. CDR3 sequence: CASSKIPGRSYGYTF. The CDR3 DNA reads TGTGCCAGCAGTAAGATCCCCGGGAGGTCCTATGGCTACACCTTC.